These 15 T cell receptor beta chains came from one sample sequenced in a study of blood T cell repertoires in COVID-19. Libraries were prepared by immunoSEQ multiplex PCR; TCRdb keeps only in-frame clonotypes and omits some of them. The sample has about 290,000 clones, roughly 91% seen once. Sequencing was done on a sample of peripheral blood. These receptors came from a woman in her 30s with COVID-19, enrolled during active disease.

The chain employs TRBV4-2 and TRBJ1-4; no firm D call. V lost 7 bases to trimming and J lost 4 bases, with 19 bases between them. Germline CDR1 and CDR2: LGHNA and YNFKEQ. The CDR3 contains 16 residues. This chain's CDR3 is CASKSLSEADNEKLFF. CDR3 nucleotides: TGTGCCAGCAAGAGTCTGTCGGAGGCGGATAATGAAAAACTGTTTTTT.

This chain connects TRBV29-1 to TRBJ2-7, with unresolved D. Germline V gene sequence: CDR1 SQVTM, CDR2 ANQGSEA. CDR3 size: 15 residues. V was clipped by 1 base and J by 2 bases, with 15 bases between them. The CDR3 coding sequence is TGCAGCGTTGAAGTTGCAAACAAGGCGGCCTACGAGCAGTACTTC. Protein product: CSVEVANKAAYEQYF.

This chain joins TRBV2 and TRBJ1-1, with 7 bases that match TRBD1. The trim removed 7 bases at V and 0 bases at J, leaving 5 bases unmatched. The CDR3 extends over 14 amino acids. CDR1 is SNHLY, CDR2 FYNNEI, per germline. In DNA form, the CDR3 reads TGTGCCAGCACCATACAGGGGATGAACACTGAAGCTTTCTTT. The encoded protein is CASTIQGMNTEAFF.

The gene calls are TRBV4-2 and TRBJ2-1; 9 bases are shared with TRBD2. J was trimmed by 8 bases and V by 1 base; bases with no gene match: 6. The CDR3 has 15 amino acids. The germline V gene encodes CDR1 LGHNA and CDR2 YNFKEQ. The CDR3 reads CASSQGGGARDEQFF. The CDR3 bases are TGTGCCAGCAGCCAAGGCGGGGGGGCTAGGGATGAGCAGTTCTTC.

This chain connects TRBV7-6 to TRBJ1-1, with a tentative D call TRBD1 (5 bases). CDR1 is SGHVS, CDR2 FNYEAQ, per germline. Trimming pared 6 bases from V and 0 bases from J, leaving 14 bases between. The CDR3 length is 15 residues. The CDR3 protein is CASRQQGSMNTEAFF. In DNA form, the CDR3 reads TGTGCCAGCAGGCAGCAGGGATCTATGAACACTGAAGCTTTCTTT.

V is TRBV4-1 and J is TRBJ1-3; a weak D match, TRBD1 (5 bases). This CDR3 comprises 17 residues. V shed 0 bases and J shed 0 bases, with 12 bases lying between them. From germline, CDR1 is MGHRA and CDR2 YSYEKL. This CDR3 reads CASSQELGPSSGNTIYF. CDR3 DNA: TGCGCCAGCAGCCAAGAATTGGGGCCAAGCTCTGGAAACACCATATATTTT.

Here the CDR3 DNA reads TGTGCCAGCAGCGTAGGTGTAACGGGGGGGCATGAGACCCAGTACTTC. Protein product: CASSVGVTGGHETQYF. The J gene is TRBJ2-5, the V gene TRBV9, with 8 bases that match TRBD2. Germline V CDR1 and CDR2: SGDLS, YYNGEE. The CDR3 loop spans 16 amino acids. V shed 0 bases and J 5 bases; nucleotides not matched to a gene: 9.

CDR3 in amino acids: CASSSYTGTNEKLFF. In DNA form, the CDR3 reads TGTGCCAGCAGCTCCTACACGGGAACTAATGAAAAACTGTTTTTT. The rearrangement uses TRBV7-9 and TRBJ1-4; D is uncertain. Germline V CDR1 and CDR2: SEHNR, FQNEAQ (reference sequence). The CDR3 is 15 amino acids. V lost 4 bases and J lost 1, with 10 bases in between.

The rearrangement links TRBV20-1 to TRBJ2-2, with D hard to call. V lost 6 bases and J 6 bases, leaving 8 bases between the germline ends. In germline, CDR1 is DFQATT, CDR2 SNEGSKA (reference sequence). The CDR3 is made up of 11 amino acids. Here the CDR3 reads CSARAAGELFF. The CDR3 nucleotides read TGCAGTGCCCGTGCGGCCGGGGAGCTGTTTTTT.

The V call is TRBV4-1, the J call TRBJ2-1; TRBD1 is a possible D gene (5 bases). V lost 1 base, J lost 8 bases, and 12 bases lay in between. CDR3 length: 14 amino acids. The V gene's germline CDR1 is MGHRA and CDR2 YSYEKL. The CDR3 here is CASSQGADSYEQFF. The CDR3 DNA reads TGCGCCAGCAGCCAAGGGGCAGACAGCTATGAGCAGTTCTTC.

The rearrangement links TRBV2 to TRBJ1-1; no firm D call. The CDR3 is 16 amino acids. The V gene lost 3 bases and the J gene lost 4 bases, with 18 bases spanning the gap. Germline V gene sequence: CDR1 SNHLY, CDR2 FYNNEI. The CDR3, as DNA: TGTGCCAGCAGTGACTCCCTTCGGGGATACGGCACTGAAGCTTTCTTT. This encodes CASSDSLRGYGTEAFF.

The chain recombines TRBV2 with TRBJ2-5, with D perhaps matching TRBD1 (6 bases). The CDR3 is 15 residues long. Germline values: CDR1 SNHLY, CDR2 FYNNEI. V was clipped by 3 bases and J by 5 bases, with 16 bases between them. The CDR3 DNA is TGTGCCAGCAGTGAGATTCGCGCAGGGGAGGAGACCCAGTACTTC. This translates into CASSEIRAGEETQYF. The entire variable domain, with the rest obtained from reference TRBV2 and TRBJ2-5, is as follows: EPEVTQTPSHQVTQMGQEVILRCVPISNHLYFYWYRQILGQKVEFLVSFYNNEISEKSEIFDDQFSVERPDGSNFTLKIRSTKLEDSAMYFCASSEIRAGEETQYFGPGTRLLVL.

Here the CDR3 reads CASGFGRGNQPQHF. CDR3 DNA sequence: TGTGCCAGCGGTTTTGGCAGGGGCAATCAGCCCCAGCATTTT. J is TRBJ1-5 and V is TRBV5-5, with D perhaps matching TRBD1 (5 bases). This CDR3 comprises 14 residues. Germline V CDR1 and CDR2: SGHKS, YYEKEE (reference sequence). V lost 7 bases, J lost 2 bases, and 13 bases lay in between.

CDR3 loop: CASSSDITGTGKQYF. CDR3 sequence (DNA): TGTGCCAGCAGTTCCGACATAACCGGGACAGGGAAGCAGTACTTC. The chain has TRBV6-5 and TRBJ2-7, with 9 bases aligning to TRBD1. This CDR3 contains 15 residues. V shed 4 bases and J 8 bases; nucleotides not matched to a gene: 12. Germline V lookup: CDR1 MNHEY, CDR2 SVGAGI.

The chain employs TRBV6-5 and TRBJ1-2; 7 bases line up with TRBD1. Germline assignment: CDR1 MNHEY and CDR2 SVGAGI. The CDR3 loop spans 13 amino acids. V lost 6 bases and J lost 4; bases outside the gene matches: 5. CDR3 sequence (DNA): TGTGCCAGCAGACAAACAGGGGCCTATGGCTACACCTTC. This encodes CASRQTGAYGYTF.